Below are 27 T cell receptor beta chains sequenced from a single sample in a study of blood T cell repertoires in COVID-19. The data were produced by immunoSEQ multiplex PCR, yet TCRdb's version contains in-frame clones alone and is incomplete. The sample shows about 210,000 clones, roughly 94% of them seen only once. Specimen: peripheral blood. The origin of the receptors is a man aged 25 to 45 with acute or convalescent COVID-19.

The chain links TRBV3-1 (or the pseudogene TRBV3-2) to TRBJ2-3, with TRBD2 matching over 7 bases. The germline V gene encodes CDR1 LGHDT and CDR2 YNNKEL (reference sequence). The J segment lost 2 bases and the V segment lost 4 bases, leaving 3 bases of the junction unmatched. This CDR3 region has 14 residues. The CDR3 nucleotides are TGTGCCAGCAGCCTAGGACTAGTCACAGATACGCAGTATTTT. Encoded protein: CASSLGLVTDTQYF.

This clone appeared once. V usage is TRBV9 and J usage is TRBJ2-5, with 13 bases lining up with TRBD2. The CDR3 runs to 16 residues. Germline lookup yields CDR1 SGDLS and CDR2 YYNGEE. V was clipped by 4 bases and J by 2 bases; unmatched bases: 5. The CDR3 region has the DNA TGTGCCAGCAGCAGATCGGGACTAGCGGGACAAGAGACCCAGTACTTC. Protein: CASSRSGLAGQETQYF.

The chain recombines TRBV4-1 with TRBJ2-7; tentatively, D is TRBD1 (5 bases). This CDR3 contains 13 residues. Germline V CDR1 and CDR2: MGHRA, YSYEKL. The V end lost 1 base, the J end lost 2 bases, and 6 bases lay between the germline ends. In nucleotides, the CDR3 is TGCGCCAGCAGCCAAGGACAGACCTACGAGCAGTACTTC. It specifies CASSQGQTYEQYF.

This sequence joins TRBV28 and TRBJ1-2, with TRBD1 matching 7 bases. Germline V lookup: CDR1 MDHEN, CDR2 SYDVKM. Trimming at V came to 5 bases and at J to 4 bases, leaving 7 bases not matched to a gene. CDR3 length: 14 residues. The CDR3 region is CASSPGTVRYGYTF. The CDR3 region has the DNA TGTGCCAGCAGTCCTGGGACAGTGCGCTATGGCTACACCTTC.

CDR3 bases: TGTGCCAGCAGTTTATCGGCGGGATCTTACAATGAGCAGTTCTTC. It codes for CASSLSAGSYNEQFF. The chain couples TRBV27 to TRBJ2-1; tentative D call: TRBD2 (6 bases). Germline V gene data show CDR1 as MNHEY and CDR2 as SMNVEV (reference sequence). The V end lost 0 bases, the J end lost 4 bases, and 10 bases lay between the germline ends. There are 15 residues in the CDR3.

This clone came up a few times. The chain employs TRBV5-4 and TRBJ1-1; possibly TRBD1 for D (6 bases). CDR3 length equals 15 residues. Looked up from germline, CDR1 is SGHNT and CDR2 is YYREEE (reference sequence). Trimming left V 4 bases short and J 1 base short, with 14 bases between. The CDR3 coding sequence is TGTGCCAGCAGCCCGCCGGGACAAAGGAACACTGAAGCTTTCTTT. Amino acids: CASSPPGQRNTEAFF.

The count of this clone is one. This chain uses TRBV30 with TRBJ2-1, with D uncertain. The CDR3 has 14 residues. The V gene's germline CDR1 is GTSNPN and CDR2 SVGIG (reference sequence). Trimming shortened V by 5 bases and J by 1 base, and 12 bases separated the two germline ends. The CDR3 region has the DNA TGTGCCTGGGCCCGTCTTTTATCCTACAATGAGCAGTTCTTC. As protein: CAWARLLSYNEQFF.

This CDR3 is CASSISGISAGELFF. CDR3 DNA: TGTGCCAGTAGTATATCCGGGATTTCAGCCGGGGAGCTGTTTTTT. The chain carries TRBV19 and TRBJ2-2, with a possible D match to TRBD2 (5 bases). Trimming cost V 2 bases and J 6 bases, with 13 bases left between them. This CDR3 is built from 15 residues. Per germline, CDR1 LNHDA and CDR2 SQIVND (reference sequence).

In this sample, this clone turned up a few times. This chain connects TRBV28 to TRBJ1-1; a weak D match, TRBD1 (6 bases). The CDR3 length is 12 residues. V was cut by 2 bases and J by 7 bases, with 8 bases left in between. Germline CDR1 is MDHEN and CDR2 is SYDVKM. CDR3 DNA: TGTGCCAGCAGTTTAGACAGGTTTGAAGCTTTCTTT. Translating gives CASSLDRFEAFF.

The V gene is TRBV28, the J gene TRBJ2-1, with 8 bases fitting TRBD2. The CDR3 covers 15 residues. Germline V gives CDR1 MDHEN, CDR2 SYDVKM. The J segment lost 3 bases and the V segment lost 1 base, leaving 2 bases of the junction unmatched. CDR3 protein: CASSLSGGYYNEQFF. The CDR3 DNA is TGTGCCAGCAGTTTATCGGGAGGGTACTACAATGAGCAGTTCTTC.

The rearrangement uses TRBV28 and TRBJ2-7; 11 bases align to TRBD1. Germline V gene data show CDR1 as MDHEN and CDR2 as SYDVKM. CDR3 length equals 16 residues. Losses at the gene ends were 5 bases for V and 5 bases for J; bases not matched to a gene: 11. DNA for the CDR3: TGTGCCAGCAGTCCCTACCGGGACAGGGGGATTCACGAGCAGTACTTC. Amino acid sequence: CASSPYRDRGIHEQYF.

The CDR3 region has the DNA TGTGCCAGCAGATCAATCAGGACTGCAAACACCATATATTTT. It translates to CASRSIRTANTIYF. The gene calls are TRBV6-5 and TRBJ1-3, with D unclear. The CDR3 contains 14 residues. The germline V gene has CDR1 MNHEY and CDR2 SVGAGI. V lost 6 bases, J lost 6 bases, and 15 bases lay in between.

V gene TRBV19 combines with J gene TRBJ2-7; D uncertain. The CDR3 extends over 12 amino acids. Trimming took 2 bases from V and 7 from J, leaving 9 bases between them. Germline-derived CDR1 and CDR2 are LNHDA and SQIVND (reference sequence). In DNA form, the CDR3 reads TGTGCCAGTAGTATATTTGGGCGTGAGCAGTACTTC. Its protein product is CASSIFGREQYF.

The V gene is TRBV30, the J gene TRBJ1-2; a weak D match, TRBD1 (5 bases). The CDR3 is 13 residues long. Deletions cut 6 bases from V and 1 base from J, with 12 bases between. Germline CDR1 is GTSNPN and CDR2 is SVGIG (reference sequence). CDR3 bases: TGTGCCTGTGGGGCTACCCGTAACTATGGCTACACCTTC. Its translation: CACGATRNYGYTF.

V is TRBV7-9 and J is TRBJ1-5, with D unclear. The germline V and J ends were trimmed by 1 base and 4 bases, with 14 bases remaining between them. The CDR3 is 16 residues long. Germline CDR1 is SEHNR and CDR2 is FQNEAQ (reference sequence). Written as DNA, the CDR3 is TGTGCCAGCAGCTTAGTCGCGGCTTTCGGGAATCAGCCCCAGCATTTT. The encoded protein is CASSLVAAFGNQPQHF.

The chain carries TRBV15 and TRBJ1-1; D unclear. Trimming stripped 0 bases from V and 4 bases from J, with 12 bases between. Looked up from germline, CDR1 is LNHNV and CDR2 is YYDKDF (reference sequence). CDR3 size: 15 residues. The CDR3: CATSRDRRIPTEAFF. DNA for the CDR3: TGTGCCACCAGCAGAGATCGCAGAATTCCCACTGAAGCTTTCTTT.

The V call is TRBV7-2, the J call TRBJ2-1; 12 nucleotides match TRBD2. The CDR3 runs 16 residues. Trimming took 6 bases from V and 3 from J; bases not matched to a gene: 6. Germline loops: CDR1 SGHTA, CDR2 FQGNSA. This chain's CDR3 is CASSQTSGSIYNEQFF. CDR3 DNA sequence: TGTGCCAGCAGTCAGACTAGCGGGAGCATCTACAATGAGCAGTTCTTC.

The V call is TRBV18, the J call TRBJ1-2; no definite D call. Germline assignment: CDR1 KGHSH and CDR2 LQKENI. The CDR3 totals 14 residues. The V gene lost 3 bases and the J gene lost 8 bases, with 16 bases spanning the gap. The CDR3 region is CASSPPSSVWGYTF. CDR3 sequence (DNA): TGTGCCAGCTCACCCCCTTCGTCAGTTTGGGGCTACACCTTC.

This clone was picked up a small number of times. The rearrangement joins TRBV6-5 to TRBJ1-2, with D uncertain. Germline lookup yields CDR1 MNHEY and CDR2 SVGAGI. V lost 2 bases, J lost 7 bases, and 5 bases lay in between. The CDR3 is 11 residues long. In DNA form, the CDR3 reads TGTGCCAGCAGTTACGGCGGTGGCTACACCTTC. Translating it yields CASSYGGGYTF.

The chain links TRBV28 to TRBJ1-4; the D gene is possibly TRBD1 (5 bases). Germline CDR1 reads MDHEN; CDR2 reads SYDVKM. The ends were cut back, 5 bases at V and 7 bases at J, with 14 bases in the middle. The CDR3 runs to 14 residues. The CDR3, as DNA: TGTGCCAGCAGTGGGTACAACGGGGGTGAAAAACTGTTTTTT. It codes for CASSGYNGGEKLFF.

The chain links TRBV5-1 to TRBJ2-5; TRBD2 agrees at 11 bases. Germline trimming cut 0 bases from V and 5 bases from J; bases unmatched to any gene: 12. The CDR3 is 18 amino acids. Germline lookup yields CDR1 SGHRS and CDR2 YFSETQ. CDR3 nucleotide sequence: TGCGCCAGCAGCTTGGGGCCCCCAACTAGCGGGAGTCTGGAGACCCAGTACTTC. This encodes CASSLGPPTSGSLETQYF.

The rearrangement links TRBV5-1 to TRBJ2-1; D not certain. Germline V gene sequence: CDR1 SGHRS, CDR2 YFSETQ. Deletions cut 4 bases from V and 2 bases from J, with 7 bases between. The CDR3 extends over 13 amino acids. The CDR3 spells CASSQYPYNEQFF. The DNA of the CDR3 is TGCGCCAGCAGCCAGTACCCCTACAATGAGCAGTTCTTC.

The chain links TRBV9 to TRBJ2-7, with a tentative D call TRBD2 (6 bases). Germline CDR1 SGDLS, CDR2 YYNGEE. V lost 7 bases and J 0 bases, leaving 17 bases between the germline ends. This CDR3 spans 15 amino acids. The CDR3 nucleotides read TGTGCCAGCGGCGGAGGGGACTCCAGCTCCTACGAGCAGTACTTC. Amino acid sequence: CASGGGDSSSYEQYF.

This clone was observed once. The DNA of the CDR3 is TGTGCCAGCAGTTTGGGGAGGGACAGGAACTTTTATGGCAATCAGCCCCAGCATTTT. Protein sequence: CASSLGRDRNFYGNQPQHF. V gene TRBV28 combines with J gene TRBJ1-5; 8 positions agree with TRBD1. This CDR3 region has 19 residues. The germline V gene has CDR1 MDHEN and CDR2 SYDVKM. The J segment lost 2 bases and the V segment lost 3 bases, leaving 15 bases of the junction unmatched.

The V gene is TRBV10-3, the J gene TRBJ2-1, with TRBD1 identical over 9 bases. This CDR3 has 12 amino acids. From germline, CDR1 is ENHRY and CDR2 SYGVKD. With 3 bases clipped from V and 13 bases from J, the junction kept 4 bases outside the gene matches. The CDR3 spells CAISEWGQGQFF. The CDR3 bases are TGTGCCATCAGTGAATGGGGACAGGGTCAGTTCTTC.

This chain connects TRBV11-3 to TRBJ1-1, with 11 nucleotides matching TRBD1. The CDR3 spans 16 residues. Germline CDR1 reads SGHNT; CDR2 reads YENEEA. V was pared by 2 bases and J by 7 bases, with 9 bases of the junction left unmatched. The CDR3 DNA reads as TGTGCCAGCAGCTTAACCGGGACAGGGGGGAAGAGTGAAGCTTTCTTT. Translated: CASSLTGTGGKSEAFF.

The chain uses TRBV28 and TRBJ2-1; 7 nucleotides align to TRBD2. The germline V gene encodes CDR1 MDHEN and CDR2 SYDVKM. V gave up 6 bases and J gave up 2 bases; unmatched junction bases: 4. There are 14 residues in the CDR3. The CDR3 here is CASRWGGTYNEQFF. Here the CDR3 DNA reads TGTGCCAGCAGATGGGGGGGGACCTACAATGAGCAGTTCTTC.